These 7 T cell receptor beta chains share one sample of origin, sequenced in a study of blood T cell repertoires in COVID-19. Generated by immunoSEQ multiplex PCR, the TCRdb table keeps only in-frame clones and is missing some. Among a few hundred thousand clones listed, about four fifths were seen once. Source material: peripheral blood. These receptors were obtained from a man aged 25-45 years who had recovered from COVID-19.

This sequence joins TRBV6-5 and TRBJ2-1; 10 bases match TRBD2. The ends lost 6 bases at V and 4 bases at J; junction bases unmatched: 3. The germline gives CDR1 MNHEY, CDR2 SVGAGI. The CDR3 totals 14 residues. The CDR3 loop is CASSGLAAYNEQFF. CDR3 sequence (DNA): TGTGCCAGCAGCGGACTAGCGGCTTACAATGAGCAGTTCTTC.

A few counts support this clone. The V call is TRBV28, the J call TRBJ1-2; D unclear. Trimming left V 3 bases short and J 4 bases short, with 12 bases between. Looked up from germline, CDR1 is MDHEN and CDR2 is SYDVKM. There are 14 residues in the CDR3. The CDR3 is CASSFGGSGYGYTF. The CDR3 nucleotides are TGTGCCAGCAGTTTCGGAGGTAGTGGCTATGGCTACACCTTC.

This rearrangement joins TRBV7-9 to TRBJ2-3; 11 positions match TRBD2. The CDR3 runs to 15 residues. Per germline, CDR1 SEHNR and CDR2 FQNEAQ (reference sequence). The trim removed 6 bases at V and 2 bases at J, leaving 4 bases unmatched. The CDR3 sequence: CASRPSGGPTDTQYF. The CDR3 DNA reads TGTGCCAGCAGGCCTAGCGGGGGGCCCACAGATACGCAGTATTTT.

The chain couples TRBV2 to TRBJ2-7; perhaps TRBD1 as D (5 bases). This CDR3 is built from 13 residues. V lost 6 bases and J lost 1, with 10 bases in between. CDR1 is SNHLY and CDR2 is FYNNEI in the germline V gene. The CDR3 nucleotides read TGTGCCAGCAGAAACCAGGGTTCCTACGAGCAGTACGTC. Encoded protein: CASRNQGSYEQYV.

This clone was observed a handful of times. In nucleotides, the CDR3 is TGTGCCAGCGGACAGGGGACAGATACGCAGTATTTT. The encoded protein is CASGQGTDTQYF. The J gene is TRBJ2-3, the V gene TRBV7-9, with 9 positions matching TRBD1. The V and J ends lost 8 bases and 3 bases, in that order; junction bases with no gene match: 0. CDR1 and CDR2 from the germline V gene are SEHNR and FQNEAQ (reference sequence). This CDR3 comprises 12 residues.

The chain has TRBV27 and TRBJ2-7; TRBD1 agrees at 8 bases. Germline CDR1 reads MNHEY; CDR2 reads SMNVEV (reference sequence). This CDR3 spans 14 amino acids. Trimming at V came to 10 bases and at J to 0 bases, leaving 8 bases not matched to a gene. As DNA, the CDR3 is TGTGCCACTACGGGACAGGTTAGCTCCTACGAGCAGTACGTC. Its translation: CATTGQVSSYEQYV.

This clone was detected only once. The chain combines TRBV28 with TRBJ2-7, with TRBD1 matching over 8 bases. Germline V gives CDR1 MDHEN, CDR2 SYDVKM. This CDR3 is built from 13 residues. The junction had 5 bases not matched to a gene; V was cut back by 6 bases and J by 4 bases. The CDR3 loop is CASSGDRRYEQYV. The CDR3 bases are TGTGCCAGCAGCGGGGACAGGCGGTACGAGCAGTACGTC.